This T cell receptor (beta chain) was sequenced in a study of early T cells in non-severe SARS-CoV-2 infection. Overall study context: Unpaired chains resulted from sequencing bulk RNA of unsorted whole blood.

Germline lookup yields CDR1 SGHRS and CDR2 YFSETQ. V gave up 3 bases and J gave up 4 bases, with 11 bases separating them. CDR3 size: 15 residues. With respect to this clonotype: Its specificity is not known.

Study outcomes and limitations: The VDJdb matching leaned toward anti-spike CD8 responses and overlooked private and CD4 specificities.

Tagging with unique molecular identifiers was applied to individual cDNA molecules. TCRdb ran MiXCR on the 5' RACE reads and lists one entry per CDR3 protein. The sample lists some 96,000 distinct CDR3 sequences, more than 9.5% seen once, with around 4.6% in the top ten. Specimen: whole blood, collected at baseline. This TCR was recovered from an adult who was a healthcare worker with PCR-confirmed SARS-CoV-2 infection or an uninfected control (not recorded which). The chain has TRBV5-1 and TRBJ1-6, with D perhaps TRBD1 (5 bases). This chain's CDR3 is CASSSGQLYNSPLHF. The CDR3 DNA is TGCGCCAGCAGCTCGGGGCAGCTGTATAATTCACCCCTCCACTTT.